Following are 25 T cell receptor beta chains from one sample sequenced in a study of response to subunit inactivated influenza vaccine. Each CDR3 protein gets one entry after TCRdb re-called the RT-PCR reads with MiXCR. The sample shows about 480,000 distinct CDR3 sequences, about 10% of them seen only once. The sample consisted of PBMCs from blood, taken roughly 6 weeks after vaccination. The receptors derive from a man aged 50-59 years who received an inactivated influenza vaccine.

This clonotype was detected a few times. V and J are TRBV3-1 and TRBJ1-2; D gene unclear. Germline CDR1 and CDR2: LGHDT and YNNKEL (reference sequence). Trimming pared 1 base from V and 4 bases from J, leaving 10 bases between. The CDR3 spans 14 residues. For the CDR3, the DNA is TGTGCCAGCAGCCAAGGCGACTGGACCTATGGCTACACCTTC. Encoded protein: CASSQGDWTYGYTF. Based on the CDR3 plus reference TRBV3-1 and TRBJ1-2, the full variable domain is DTAVSQTPKYLVTQMGNDKSIKCEQNLGHDTMYWYKQDSKKFLKIMFSYNNKELIINETVPNRFSPKSPDKAHLNLHINSLELGDSAVYFCASSQGDWTYGYTFGSGTRLTVV.

This clonotype came up many times. CDR3 in amino acids: CASSFQGPLAGGPQEQFF. CDR3 bases: TGTGCCAGCAGCTTTCAGGGGCCACTAGCGGGAGGGCCGCAGGAGCAGTTCTTC. The chain couples TRBV11-2 to TRBJ2-1; 13 bases line up with TRBD2. CDR1 is SGHAT and CDR2 is FQNNGV in the germline V gene. V trimming: 3 bases; J trimming: 10 bases; junction bases outside the gene matches: 15. This CDR3 comprises 18 residues. Using reference TRBV11-2 and TRBJ2-1 for the parts outside the CDR3, the full variable domain is EAGVAQSPRYKIIEKRQSVAFWCNPISGHATLYWYQQILGQGPKLLIQFQNNGVVDDSQLPKDRFSAERLKGVDSTLKIQPAKLEDSAVYLCASSFQGPLAGGPQEQFFGPGTRLTVL.

Remarks on this clonotype: No conserved phenylalanine or tryptophan ends this CDR3, so it is likely a read error. J is TRBJ2-3 and V is TRBV20-1; D is uncertain. Trimming pared 0 bases from V and 3 bases from J, leaving 4 bases between. Germline V gene data show CDR1 as DFQATT and CDR2 as SNEGSKA (reference sequence). The CDR3 has 12 amino acids. CDR3 bases: TGCAGTGCTAGAGATATTACAGATACGCAGTATTCT. Protein product: CSARDITDTQYS.

This clonotype was counted only a few times. V usage is TRBV6-1 and J usage is TRBJ1-5, with TRBD1 matching 7 bases. Looked up from germline, CDR1 is MNHNS and CDR2 is SASEGT. The CDR3 runs 19 residues. V trimming: 6 bases; J trimming: 0 bases; junction bases outside the gene matches: 17. The CDR3 here is CASSPRNPWDRYSNQPQHF. In nucleotides, the CDR3 is TGTGCCAGCAGCCCCCGAAATCCTTGGGACAGATATAGCAATCAGCCCCAGCATTTT.

This chain connects TRBV9 to TRBJ2-5; D might be TRBD1 or TRBD2, each matching 5 bases. Trimming stripped 0 bases from V and 4 bases from J, with 10 bases between. The CDR3 length is 14 residues. Germline CDR1 reads SGDLS; CDR2 reads YYNGEE. CDR3 sequence reads: CASSVAYGGETQYF. DNA of the CDR3: TGTGCCAGCAGCGTAGCTTATGGGGGAGAGACCCAGTACTTC.

This clonotype was seen ten or more times. The chain is built from TRBV12-3 or TRBV12-4 and TRBJ1-2; perhaps TRBD1 as D (6 bases). Trimming pared 5 bases from V and 6 bases from J, leaving 16 bases between. The CDR3 sequence is 14 residues long. CDR3 sequence reads: CASSRRGGDHGYTF. DNA of the CDR3: TGTGCCAGCAGTCGCCGGGGGGGCGACCATGGCTACACCTTC.

This clonotype was counted a few times. The V and J genes are TRBV5-5 and TRBJ1-4; TRBD1 matches 11 bases. This CDR3 spans 16 amino acids. After removal of 3 bases from V and 8 bases from J, the junction contained 9 bases not matched to a gene. Per germline, CDR1 SGHKS and CDR2 YYEKEE (reference sequence). The CDR3 sequence is CASSWGQGVASEKLFF. DNA of the CDR3: TGTGCCAGCAGCTGGGGACAGGGGGTCGCTTCGGAAAAACTGTTTTTT.

This clonotype was counted a few times. CDR3 sequence (DNA): TGTGCCAGCTCACCATGGGACTCTGGGGCCAACGTCCTGACTTTC. It codes for CASSPWDSGANVLTF. V is TRBV18 and J is TRBJ2-6; D not resolved. CDR1 and CDR2 (germline): KGHSH, LQKENI. The CDR3 spans 15 residues. V was trimmed by 2 bases and J by 0 bases, leaving 5 bases between them.

This clonotype was observed a handful of times. The genes are TRBV19 and TRBJ2-1; D is unclear. V shed 6 bases and J shed 7 bases, with 10 bases lying between them. Germline CDR1 and CDR2: LNHDA and SQIVND (reference sequence). This CDR3 comprises 12 residues. CDR3 coding DNA: TGTGCCAGTAGACCTGAAAAGAATGAGCAGTTCTTC. It translates to CASRPEKNEQFF.

The chain is built from TRBV12-3 or TRBV12-4 and TRBJ1-6; D uncertain. V shed 7 bases and J shed 5 bases, with 12 bases lying between them. CDR3 length: 14 residues. DNA of the CDR3: TGTGCCAGCAACCGAGACGGAGATAATTCACCCCTCCACTTT. Amino acids: CASNRDGDNSPLHF.

The chain joins TRBV27 to TRBJ1-5; no clear D. The CDR3 loop spans 14 amino acids. The V gene's germline CDR1 is MNHEY and CDR2 SMNVEV (reference sequence). With 3 bases removed from V and 3 bases from J, the gap between germline ends came to 9 bases. CDR3 bases: TGTGCCAGCAGTTTTACGGGCGCCAATCAGCCCCAGCATTTT. Translation gives CASSFTGANQPQHF.

V usage is TRBV29-1 and J usage is TRBJ2-7; D unresolved. Between the trimmed V and J ends, which lost 5 bases and 2 bases, there was a span of 13 bases. Germline lookup yields CDR1 SQVTM and CDR2 ANQGSEA. This CDR3 has 13 amino acids. CDR3 loop: CSVLGPLAYEQYF. CDR3 nucleotide sequence: TGCAGCGTTCTAGGGCCGCTTGCCTACGAGCAGTACTTC.

The chain recombines TRBV5-1 with TRBJ2-7, with 9 bases identical to TRBD1. J was trimmed by 3 bases and V by 1 base; bases with no gene match: 2. This CDR3 region has 14 residues. CDR1 is SGHRS, CDR2 YFSETQ, per germline. CDR3 coding DNA: TGCGCCAGCAGCTTGTGGGACAGGGACTACGAGCAGTACTTC. Its translation: CASSLWDRDYEQYF.

The chain carries TRBV7-9 and TRBJ2-1; 7 bases map to TRBD1. Germline V gene lookup returns CDR1 SEHNR and CDR2 FQNEAQ (reference sequence). The ends lost 10 bases at V and 7 bases at J; junction bases unmatched: 4. The CDR3 extends over 11 amino acids. CDR3: CATTRGNEQFF. Written as DNA, the CDR3 is TGTGCCACCACCAGGGGGAATGAGCAGTTCTTC.

The chain links TRBV7-2 to TRBJ1-2; TRBD1 is a possible D gene (5 bases). Germline values: CDR1 SGHTA, CDR2 FQGNSA. V lost 0 bases and J 4 bases, leaving 15 bases between the germline ends. CDR3 size: 16 residues. The CDR3 reads CASSLALGGSGYGYTF. CDR3 bases: TGTGCCAGCAGCTTAGCACTGGGGGGGTCTGGCTATGGCTACACCTTC. Complete variable domain (other parts from reference TRBV7-2 and TRBJ1-2): GAGVSQSPSNKVTEKGKDVELRCDPISGHTALYWYRQSLGQGLEFLIYFQGNSAPDKSGLPSDRFSAERTGGSVSTLTIQRTQQEDSAVYLCASSLALGGSGYGYTFGSGTRLTVV.

The chain uses TRBV7-8 and TRBJ2-5; D not certain. Trimming cost V 4 bases and J 1 base, with 16 bases left between them. The CDR3 has 16 residues. The germline CDR1 and CDR2 sequences are SGHVS and FQNEAQ. The CDR3, as DNA: TGTGCCAGCAGCTCTGGTGTGGCACCCGGCCAAGAGACCCAGTACTTC. Translation: CASSSGVAPGQETQYF.

This clonotype was seen at least ten times. This chain links TRBV10-3 with TRBJ2-5; D is possibly TRBD1 (5 bases). CDR1 and CDR2 from the germline V gene are ENHRY and SYGVKD. The CDR3 consists of 15 residues. With 0 bases removed from V and 1 base from J, the gap between germline ends came to 9 bases. The CDR3 region has the DNA TGTGCCATCAGTGAGTCAAGTAGGGGCCAAGAGACCCAGTACTTC. As protein: CAISESSRGQETQYF.

CDR3 sequence: CASSRRTGENEKLFF. The CDR3 nucleotides read TGTGCCAGCAGCCGCCGGACAGGGGAAAATGAAAAACTGTTTTTT. The chain uses TRBV7-9 and TRBJ1-4, with TRBD1 matching 9 bases. Germline CDR1 reads SEHNR; CDR2 reads FQNEAQ (reference sequence). The CDR3 runs 15 residues. Trimming at V came to 5 bases and at J to 5 bases, leaving 6 bases not matched to a gene.

This chain connects TRBV12-3 or TRBV12-4 to TRBJ2-4; D is perhaps TRBD2 (7 bases). The length of the CDR3 is 15 residues. V lost 6 bases and J lost 6, with 18 bases in between. The CDR3 DNA reads as TGTGCCAGCAGAAATACAGCGGGACAAACAAACATTCAGTACTTC. Encoded protein: CASRNTAGQTNIQYF.

This clonotype was counted a few times. The chain employs TRBV7-6 and TRBJ2-5, with TRBD1 matching 7 bases. The germline V gene has CDR1 SGHVS and CDR2 FNYEAQ. With 0 bases clipped from V and 5 bases from J, the junction kept 9 bases outside the gene matches. The CDR3 covers 16 residues. The CDR3 coding sequence is TGTGCCAGCAGCTTAGCGTGGACAGGAAAGGGGGAGACCCAGTACTTC. This translates into CASSLAWTGKGETQYF.

The rearrangement joins TRBV4-1 to TRBJ2-5; 10 bases fit TRBD1. This CDR3 contains 16 residues. Germline CDR1 is MGHRA and CDR2 is YSYEKL. Germline trimming cut 5 bases from V and 5 bases from J; bases unmatched to any gene: 11. CDR3 region: CASSDGDRGLWETQYF. As DNA, the CDR3 is TGCGCCAGCAGCGACGGGGACAGGGGATTGTGGGAGACCCAGTACTTC.

Many counts were recorded for this clonotype. The V call is TRBV5-1, the J call TRBJ2-3; 11 nucleotides match TRBD2. The junction had 6 bases not matched to a gene; V was cut back by 0 bases and J by 0 bases. The germline V gene encodes CDR1 SGHRS and CDR2 YFSETQ. The CDR3 spans 18 residues. The CDR3: CASSLAVAGGVSTDTQYF. The DNA for the CDR3 is TGCGCCAGCAGCTTGGCCGTAGCGGGAGGGGTTAGCACAGATACGCAGTATTTT.

This clonotype was detected ten times or more. The chain uses TRBV6-2 or TRBV6-3 and TRBJ2-7; D not certain. The germline CDR1 and CDR2 sequences are MNHEY and SVGEGT. The ends were cut back, 5 bases at V and 1 base at J, with 6 bases in the middle. The CDR3 runs 12 residues. As DNA, the CDR3 is TGTGCCAGCAGTGAGGTGTCCTACGAGCAGTACTTC. Translated: CASSEVSYEQYF.

The chain combines TRBV20-1 with TRBJ2-3; D remains unclear. The germline V gene encodes CDR1 DFQATT and CDR2 SNEGSKA (reference sequence). CDR3 length equals 18 residues. Trimming took 6 bases from V and 0 from J, leaving 25 bases between them. CDR3 amino acids: CSAPPTWGANPSTDTQYF. The CDR3 nucleotides read TGCAGTGCGCCGCCTACGTGGGGTGCTAACCCTAGCACAGATACGCAGTATTTT.

This clonotype was detected many times. V gene TRBV12-3 or TRBV12-4 combines with J gene TRBJ1-2; D call uncertain. Trimming pared 3 bases from V and 4 bases from J, leaving 12 bases between. The CDR3 is 14 residues long. The CDR3 protein is CASSLGSPGYGYTF. The CDR3 DNA sequence: TGTGCCAGCAGTTTGGGCAGTCCAGGCTATGGCTACACCTTC.